This T cell receptor beta chain was sequenced during a study of PD-1 blockade in classical Hodgkin lymphoma. Study background: Intravenous infusions of nivolumab 3 mg/kg reached patients every 2 weeks.

This clone appeared a single time. The antigen is unknown. TCRdb's table, derived via immunoSEQ multiplex PCR, lists solely in-frame clones and lacks some. This table holds about 50,000 clones, approximately 76% found once. General observations from the study: CD4+ TCR diversity rose significantly by C4D1, and CD8+ TCR diversity did not.

Time point defined: cycle 4 day 1 (C4D1), after about 6 weeks of nivolumab. After autologous stem cell transplantation all patients relapsed, and prior brentuximab vedotin exposure differed between cohorts. The germline V gene has CDR1 SGHTA and CDR2 FQGNSA. The CDR3 contains 12 residues. The J segment lost 13 bases and the V segment lost 5 bases, leaving 5 bases of the junction unmatched. The sequence came from a human donor with classical Hodgkin lymphoma. The sample consisted of peripheral blood mononuclear cells (PBMCs), taken before the fourth cycle of nivolumab. V is TRBV7-2 and J is TRBJ2-1; 10 bases map to TRBD2. The CDR3 DNA sequence: TGTGCCAGCAGCCGGGCTAGCGGGAGACAGTTCTTC. Protein sequence: CASSRASGRQFF.